This record covers a single TCR beta chain. The sample comes from a study of shared clonotypes between healthy human individuals. TCRdb's copy holds only in-frame clones and misses some; the assay was immunoSEQ multiplex PCR. The repertoire holds approximately 480,000 clones, with 75% to 80% as singletons. V was cut by 10 bases and J by 1 base, with 12 bases left in between. Germline CDR1 MNHNS, CDR2 SASEGT. CDR3 length equals 13 residues. This sequence was found in a middle-aged woman in good health. Some clones in this sample may be carry-over from other donors' samples. The chain recombines TRBV6-1 with TRBJ2-3; TRBD2 is a possible D gene (5 bases). Material: PBMCs. CDR3 DNA: TGTGCCACCCTGAGCGGCGGCACAGATACGCAGTATTTT. Translated, it gives CATLSGGTDTQYF.